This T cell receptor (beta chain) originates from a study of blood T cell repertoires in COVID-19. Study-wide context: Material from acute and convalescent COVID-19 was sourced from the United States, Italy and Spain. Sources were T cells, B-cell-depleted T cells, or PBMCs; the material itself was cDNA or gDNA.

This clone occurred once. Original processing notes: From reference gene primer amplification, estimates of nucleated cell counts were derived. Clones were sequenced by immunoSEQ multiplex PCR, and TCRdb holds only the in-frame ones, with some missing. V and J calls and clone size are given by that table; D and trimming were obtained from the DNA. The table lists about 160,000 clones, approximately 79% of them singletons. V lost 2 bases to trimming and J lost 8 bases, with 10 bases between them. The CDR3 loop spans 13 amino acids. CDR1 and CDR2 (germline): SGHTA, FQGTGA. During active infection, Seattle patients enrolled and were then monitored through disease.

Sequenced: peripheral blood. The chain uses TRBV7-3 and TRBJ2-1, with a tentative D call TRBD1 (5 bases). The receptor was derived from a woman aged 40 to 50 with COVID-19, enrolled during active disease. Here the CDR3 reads CASSLSQGDEQFF. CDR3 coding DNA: TGTGCCAGCAGCTTATCCCAGGGCGATGAGCAGTTCTTC.